This TCR beta chain was sequenced in a study of blood T cells in healthy people across ages. Study-wide results and caveats: Age brought a roughly linear fall in TCR beta diversity measured per million T cells.

For the second PCR, which ran for about 7 to 11 cycles, a sample-barcoded 5' primer and a J-beta primer mix were used. TCRdb called the 5' RACE reads again in MiXCR, with one record for every CDR3 protein. The top ten clones hold over 9% of a sample with fewer than 2,000,000 distinct CDR3 sequences, about 35% of them seen once. Notes on this clonotype: Its antigen is undetermined.

The CDR3 contains 15 residues. Germline-derived CDR1 and CDR2 are DFQATT and SNEGSKA (reference sequence). The V gene end was trimmed by 3 bases and the J gene end by 7 bases; junction bases not matched to a gene: 6. The source of this sequence is a woman aged 30 to 39 in good health. Sequences were obtained from blood. This sequence joins TRBV20-1 and TRBJ1-6; 10 positions match TRBD1. CDR3 sequence (DNA): TGCAGTGCTAGTGAAGGGACAGGGGTCAATTCACCCCTCCACTTT. This sequence encodes CSASEGTGVNSPLHF.